This record concerns one T cell receptor beta chain sequence. Unmatched junction bases numbered 8, after V lost 3 bases and J lost 3 bases. In germline, CDR1 is DFQATT, CDR2 SNEGSKA (reference sequence). The CDR3 consists of 16 residues. This record belongs to a study of blood T cell repertoires in COVID-19. Looking at the study overall: T cells, B-cell-depleted T cells, or PBMCs supplied cDNA or gDNA.

Original analysis: Reference gene primer amplification gave nucleated cell count estimates. TCRdb's copy holds only in-frame clones and misses some; the assay was immunoSEQ multiplex PCR. V, J and clone size reflect that table, while D and trimming were determined from the DNA. The sample has 130,000 to 150,000 clones, around 85% seen once; the top ten hold 9.2%. Recruitment covered about two dozen US areas and drew participants whose ages spanned roughly 18 to 90 years. Membership in each cohort depended on participant-reported clinical history. This TCR was sampled from a man aged 50 to 60 who had recovered from COVID-19. Sequencing was done on a sample of PBMCs or T cells enriched from blood (not recorded which). The rearrangement uses TRBV20-1 and TRBJ2-2; 9 nucleotides line up with TRBD2. The CDR3 loop is CSASNSGGIDTGELFF. The CDR3 DNA sequence: TGCAGTGCTAGTAATAGCGGGGGCATAGACACCGGGGAGCTGTTTTTT.